Each of the 25 T cell receptor beta chains below was sequenced from the same sample in a study of technical replicates of blood from a handful of donors. Method: immunoSEQ multiplex PCR; TCRdb's copy keeps in-frame clones and lacks some. The sample has tens of thousands of clones, roughly 92% seen once. Material: T cells isolated from PBMCs. The source is a human donor in good health.

This rearrangement joins TRBV9 to TRBJ1-1; the D is unclear. CDR1 SGDLS and CDR2 YYNGEE come from the germline V gene. Trimming pared 0 bases from V and 1 base from J, leaving 7 bases between. The CDR3 consists of 14 residues. This chain's CDR3 is CASSVVGGNTEAFF. CDR3 bases: TGTGCCAGCAGCGTAGTAGGAGGGAACACTGAAGCTTTCTTT. Full variable domain (rest looked up from reference TRBV9 and TRBJ1-1): DSGVTQTPKHLITATGQRVTLRCSPRSGDLSVYWYQQSLDQGLQFLIQYYNGEERAKGNILERFSAQQFPDLHSELNLSSLELGDSALYFCASSVVGGNTEAFFGQGTRLTVV.

The genes are TRBV13 and TRBJ2-7, with 9 bases aligning to TRBD2. This CDR3 is 16 amino acids long. Trimming removed 5 bases from V and 2 bases from J; junction bases left unmatched: 10. The germline V gene has CDR1 PRHDT and CDR2 FYEKMQ (reference sequence). DNA of the CDR3: TGTGCCAGCAGCAGTCGACAAAGCGGGGGGACCTACGAGCAGTACTTC. Residues: CASSSRQSGGTYEQYF.

This chain links TRBV7-3 with TRBJ2-3; 10 positions match TRBD2. The CDR3 loop spans 16 amino acids. V dropped 5 bases and J dropped 6; count of bases not matched to a gene: 11. Germline loops: CDR1 SGHTA, CDR2 FQGTGA. CDR3 residues: CASSLKAGGPSDTQYF. The CDR3 nucleotides are TGTGCCAGCAGCCTTAAAGCGGGAGGGCCGAGTGATACGCAGTATTTT.

This chain links TRBV4-2 with TRBJ1-5; 8 bases match TRBD1. The V and J ends lost 3 bases and 4 bases, in that order; junction bases with no gene match: 5. Germline CDR1 LGHNA, CDR2 YNFKEQ. This CDR3 region has 15 residues. The CDR3 reads CASSQGTGENQPQHF. The CDR3 region has the DNA TGTGCCAGCAGCCAGGGGACAGGTGAAAATCAGCCCCAGCATTTT.

This clone was recorded only once. CDR3 residues: CASSRSFAYEQYF. CDR3 sequence (DNA): TGTGCCAGCAGTAGAAGCTTTGCCTACGAGCAGTACTTC. The chain has TRBV6-5 and TRBJ2-7, with D uncertain. The CDR3 runs 13 residues. Trimming shortened V by 5 bases and J by 2 bases, and 10 bases separated the two germline ends. Germline CDR1 is MNHEY and CDR2 is SVGAGI.

The chain employs TRBV5-1 and TRBJ2-7; D gene uncertain. The CDR3 spans 13 residues. V was trimmed by 0 bases and J by 1 base, leaving 5 bases between them. Germline V gives CDR1 SGHRS, CDR2 YFSETQ. CDR3 loop: CASSLVDSYEQYF. CDR3 nucleotides: TGCGCCAGCAGCTTGGTAGATTCCTACGAGCAGTACTTC.

The chain carries TRBV14 and TRBJ2-1; 9 bases map to TRBD1. CDR1 is SGHDN, CDR2 FVKESK, per germline. The CDR3 is 16 residues long. The trim removed 0 bases at V and 7 bases at J, leaving 7 bases unmatched. This chain's CDR3 is CASSQEIGTGINEQFF. The CDR3 coding sequence is TGTGCCAGCAGCCAAGAGATCGGGACAGGGATTAATGAGCAGTTCTTC.

The chain carries TRBV14 and TRBJ2-1; 9 bases are shared with TRBD2. V lost 2 bases and J lost 9; bases outside the gene matches: 2. CDR3 length: 13 residues. Germline V lookup: CDR1 SGHDN, CDR2 FVKESK. In DNA form, the CDR3 reads TGTGCCAGCAGCCAACAGACTAGCGGTGAGCAGTTCTTC. Residues: CASSQQTSGEQFF. The full variable domain, completed using reference TRBV14 and TRBJ2-1, is EAGVTQFPSHSVIEKGQTVTLRCDPISGHDNLYWYRRVMGKEIKFLLHFVKESKQDESGMPNNRFLAERTGGTYSTLKVQPAELEDSGVYFCASSQQTSGEQFFGPGTRLTVL.

This chain uses TRBV27 with TRBJ2-3; maybe TRBD1 (6 bases). CDR1 MNHEY and CDR2 SMNVEV come from the germline V gene (reference sequence). CDR3 length: 15 amino acids. Trimming removed 5 bases from V and 0 bases from J, with 12 bases in between. For the CDR3, the DNA is TGTGCCAGCAGTCTTGGGGGCTTTAGCACAGATACGCAGTATTTT. Translated: CASSLGGFSTDTQYF.

The chain is built from TRBV6-5 and TRBJ1-1; the D is unclear. CDR1 and CDR2 from the germline V gene are MNHEY and SVGAGI. This CDR3 has 15 amino acids. The V end was cut by 8 bases, the J end by 0 bases, with 16 bases between. The CDR3 sequence: CASRGKSTLNTEAFF. Here the CDR3 DNA reads TGTGCCAGCCGGGGAAAATCGACATTGAACACTGAAGCTTTCTTT.

The rearrangement uses TRBV10-3 and TRBJ2-7; TRBD2 is a possible D gene (5 bases). Deletions cut 3 bases from V and 3 bases from J, with 15 bases between. Germline-derived CDR1 and CDR2 are ENHRY and SYGVKD. This CDR3 contains 15 residues. The CDR3 DNA sequence: TGTGCCATCAGTGAACACCGAGGGCCAGACTACGAGCAGTACTTC. Protein: CAISEHRGPDYEQYF.

V and J are TRBV5-4 and TRBJ2-7; 9 nucleotides match TRBD1. The CDR3 contains 16 residues. CDR1 is SGHNT, CDR2 YYREEE, per germline (reference sequence). Trimming at V came to 1 base and at J to 5 bases, leaving 10 bases not matched to a gene. The CDR3 sequence is CASSLRGGTGPNEQYF. The CDR3 bases are TGTGCCAGCAGCTTGCGCGGTGGGACAGGGCCCAACGAGCAGTACTTC.

The gene calls are TRBV7-2 and TRBJ1-2, with 9 bases fitting TRBD1. The V and J ends lost 3 bases and 6 bases, in that order; junction bases with no gene match: 2. This CDR3 has 13 residues. In germline, CDR1 is SGHTA, CDR2 FQGNSA. CDR3: CASSFGTGNGYTF. CDR3 coding DNA: TGTGCCAGCAGCTTCGGGACAGGGAATGGCTACACCTTC.

The chain recombines TRBV19 with TRBJ2-7, with a weak D call TRBD2 (6 bases). The CDR3 is 16 residues long. From germline, CDR1 is LNHDA and CDR2 SQIVND (reference sequence). Between the trimmed V and J ends, which lost 1 base and 4 bases, there was a span of 17 bases. The CDR3 sequence: CASSIAADGRLYEQYF. In nucleotides, the CDR3 is TGTGCCAGTAGTATAGCCGCGGACGGGAGACTTTACGAGCAGTACTTC.

J is TRBJ1-4 and V is TRBV27, with TRBD1 matching over 9 bases. The V gene's germline CDR1 is MNHEY and CDR2 SMNVEV (reference sequence). V lost 5 bases to trimming and J lost 14 bases; unmatched junction nucleotides: 15. This CDR3 contains 15 residues. CDR3 in amino acids: CASSRKGQGDPLLFF. CDR3 bases: TGTGCCAGCAGTCGAAAGGGACAGGGAGACCCTTTGCTGTTTTTT.

The chain is built from TRBV27 and TRBJ1-2; 7 bases fit TRBD1. This CDR3 region has 13 residues. The junction had 9 bases not matched to a gene; V was cut back by 10 bases and J by 4 bases. Germline V lookup: CDR1 MNHEY, CDR2 SMNVEV (reference sequence). The CDR3 region is CATHRPGGYGYTF. DNA for the CDR3: TGTGCCACCCACCGACCAGGGGGCTATGGCTACACCTTC.

The chain uses TRBV21-1 and TRBJ2-7; TRBD1 is the table's D call and was not checked against the DNA. TRBV21-1 is termed a pseudogene. The CDR3 has 16 amino acids. CDR3 sequence reads: CASSKAEGTDLYEQYF. CDR3 DNA sequence: TGTGCCAGCAGCAAAGCGGAGGGGACAGACCTCTACGAGCAGTACTTC.

The table lists this clone with a few counts. J is TRBJ1-4 and V is TRBV30; the match to TRBD1 covers 12 bases. V lost 7 bases, J lost 8 bases, and 11 bases stayed unmatched. CDR3 length: 15 residues. CDR1 is GTSNPN, CDR2 SVGIG, per germline (reference sequence). CDR3 residues: CASTGGQGAREKLFF. CDR3 DNA sequence: TGTGCCTCAACTGGGGGACAGGGGGCGAGGGAAAAACTGTTTTTT. Looking up the rest from reference TRBV30 and TRBJ1-4 gives the full variable domain: SQTIHQWPATLVQPVGSPLSLECTVEGTSNPNLYWYRQAAGRGLQLLFYSVGIGQISSEVPQNLSASRPQDRQFILSSKKLLLSDSGFYLCASTGGQGAREKLFFGSGTQLSVL.

The rearrangement uses TRBV6-5 and TRBJ1-1, with TRBD1 identical over 8 bases. CDR1 and CDR2 from the germline V gene are MNHEY and SVGAGI. This CDR3 has 15 residues. Trimming at V came to 2 bases and at J to 1 base, leaving 3 bases not matched to a gene. The CDR3 coding sequence is TGTGCCAGCAGTTACCTTGACAGGGGGAACACTGAAGCTTTCTTT. This translates into CASSYLDRGNTEAFF.

The chain has TRBV7-2 and TRBJ2-7; 11 positions match TRBD2. The length of the CDR3 is 15 residues. Germline trimming cut 3 bases from V and 3 bases from J; bases unmatched to any gene: 4. CDR1 is SGHTA, CDR2 FQGNSA, per germline. The CDR3 sequence is CASSFRTSGFYEQYF. The CDR3 coding sequence is TGTGCCAGCAGCTTCCGGACTAGCGGGTTCTACGAGCAGTACTTC.

The chain uses TRBV28 and TRBJ1-5, with D possibly TRBD1 on 5 matching bases. Deletions cut 2 bases from V and 2 bases from J, with 13 bases between. Germline V gene data show CDR1 as MDHEN and CDR2 as SYDVKM. The CDR3 runs 16 residues. The CDR3 DNA is TGTGCCAGCAGTTTAAGTAGGGGCGCTGGCAATCAGCCCCAGCATTTT. Protein product: CASSLSRGAGNQPQHF.

V is TRBV28 and J is TRBJ1-2; 10 bases align to TRBD1. The CDR3 loop spans 13 amino acids. V gave up 4 bases and J gave up 7 bases; unmatched junction bases: 3. The germline CDR1 and CDR2 sequences are MDHEN and SYDVKM. The CDR3, as DNA: TGTGCCAGCAGTTCAGGACAGGGGGGTGGCTACACCTTC. This translates into CASSSGQGGGYTF.

The chain links TRBV27 to TRBJ2-1; D perhaps matches TRBD1 (6 bases). V was cut by 1 base and J by 3 bases, with 13 bases left in between. The CDR3 consists of 16 residues. Germline CDR1 is MNHEY and CDR2 is SMNVEV (reference sequence). CDR3 nucleotide sequence: TGTGCCAGCAGTTTATTCTGGGGGCAGGTCTACAATGAGCAGTTCTTC. It encodes CASSLFWGQVYNEQFF.

The V call is TRBV15, the J call TRBJ2-7; D gene ambiguous. V dropped 1 base and J dropped 0 bases, with 7 bases sitting between them. CDR1 is LNHNV, CDR2 YYDKDF, per germline (reference sequence). CDR3 size: 14 residues. The CDR3 reads CATSRGVSSYEQYF. The CDR3 nucleotides read TGTGCCACCAGCAGAGGAGTCTCCTCCTACGAGCAGTACTTC.

This chain links TRBV18 with TRBJ2-5, with TRBD2 identical over 9 bases. The J segment lost 2 bases and the V segment lost 3 bases, leaving 10 bases of the junction unmatched. In germline, CDR1 is KGHSH, CDR2 LQKENI. The CDR3 loop spans 17 amino acids. CDR3: CASSPLAGGSGQETQYF. In DNA, the CDR3 is TGTGCCAGCTCACCCTTGGCGGGAGGGTCCGGACAAGAGACCCAGTACTTC.